The 7 T cell receptor beta chains reported below all come from one sample, sequenced in a study of CD8 T cells in Susac syndrome. A quantity of roughly 0.5 to 1 ug RNA underwent reverse transcription using random hexamers. TCRdb re-analysed the immunoSEQ multiplex PCR reads in MiXCR, keeping a single row per CDR3 protein. Altogether about 190,000 distinct CDR3 sequences are present, roughly 95% being singletons, with the ten largest covering 0.1%. Sequencing was performed on CD4+ T cells from PBMCs. These receptors were collected from a human donor in good health.

This chain links TRBV29-1 with TRBJ2-7; TRBD1 is a possible D gene (5 bases). Germline values: CDR1 SQVTM, CDR2 ANQGSEA. The CDR3 is 15 amino acids. V lost 5 bases and J lost 6, with 23 bases in between. The CDR3 loop is CSVSAGQGSLPEQYF. CDR3 coding DNA: TGCAGCGTTTCCGCCGGGCAGGGAAGTCTCCCCGAGCAGTACTTC.

The chain has TRBV4-3 and TRBJ1-2, with D unresolved. The CDR3 sequence is 16 residues long. The ends were cut back, 0 bases at V and 7 bases at J, with 18 bases in the middle. CDR1 and CDR2 (germline): LGHNA, YSLEER. CDR3 DNA sequence: TGCGCCAGCAGCCAAGATCCCCAAGGGCGCCGGGGTGGCTACACCTTC. Its protein is CASSQDPQGRRGGYTF.

CDR3: CSVELRGPDYGYTF. CDR3 nucleotide sequence: TGCAGCGTTGAACTCAGGGGGCCGGACTATGGCTACACCTTC. This sequence joins TRBV29-1 and TRBJ1-2; TRBD1 matches at 8 bases. With 2 bases clipped from V and 3 bases from J, the junction kept 5 bases outside the gene matches. The CDR3 has 14 amino acids. The germline gives CDR1 SQVTM, CDR2 ANQGSEA.

This chain links TRBV20-1 with TRBJ1-5; weak D call: TRBD1 (5 bases). The germline V gene encodes CDR1 DFQATT and CDR2 SNEGSKA (reference sequence). This CDR3 is 18 amino acids long. The germline V and J ends were trimmed by 5 bases and 0 bases, with 23 bases remaining between them. The CDR3 spells CSAGWDSTSPYSNQPQHF. CDR3 nucleotides: TGCAGTGCTGGATGGGACTCAACTAGCCCTTATAGCAATCAGCCCCAGCATTTT.

V gene TRBV20-1 combines with J gene TRBJ1-2; maybe TRBD1 (5 bases). CDR1 and CDR2 (germline): DFQATT, SNEGSKA (reference sequence). This CDR3 is built from 14 residues. Deletions cut 3 bases from V and 2 bases from J, with 13 bases between. The CDR3, as DNA: TGCAGTGCTAGGAGGGAGACAGAAAACTATGGCTACACCTTC. Its protein product is CSARRETENYGYTF.

This clonotype was counted between two and nine times. This chain uses TRBV6-1 with TRBJ1-2, with D maybe TRBD1 (6 bases). CDR1 MNHNS and CDR2 SASEGT come from the germline V gene. The CDR3 has 13 residues. Trimming took 5 bases from V and 4 from J, leaving 11 bases between them. CDR3 in DNA: TGTGCCAGCAGTAGCACAGGGCTCTATGGCTACACCTTC. It encodes CASSSTGLYGYTF.

The rearrangement uses TRBV29-1 and TRBJ2-5; TRBD1 matches at 7 bases. This CDR3 is built from 13 residues. V dropped 3 bases and J dropped 4; count of bases not matched to a gene: 5. Germline V lookup: CDR1 SQVTM, CDR2 ANQGSEA. CDR3 in DNA: TGCAGCGTTGAGACTACAGGGGTAGAGACCCAGTACTTC. Translated, it gives CSVETTGVETQYF. The whole variable domain, remainder taken from reference TRBV29-1 and TRBJ2-5, is SAVISQKPSRDICQRGTSLTIQCQVDSQVTMMFWYRQQPGQSLTLIATANQGSEATYESGFVIDKFPISRPNLTFSTLTVSNMSPEDSSIYLCSVETTGVETQYFGPGTRLLVL.